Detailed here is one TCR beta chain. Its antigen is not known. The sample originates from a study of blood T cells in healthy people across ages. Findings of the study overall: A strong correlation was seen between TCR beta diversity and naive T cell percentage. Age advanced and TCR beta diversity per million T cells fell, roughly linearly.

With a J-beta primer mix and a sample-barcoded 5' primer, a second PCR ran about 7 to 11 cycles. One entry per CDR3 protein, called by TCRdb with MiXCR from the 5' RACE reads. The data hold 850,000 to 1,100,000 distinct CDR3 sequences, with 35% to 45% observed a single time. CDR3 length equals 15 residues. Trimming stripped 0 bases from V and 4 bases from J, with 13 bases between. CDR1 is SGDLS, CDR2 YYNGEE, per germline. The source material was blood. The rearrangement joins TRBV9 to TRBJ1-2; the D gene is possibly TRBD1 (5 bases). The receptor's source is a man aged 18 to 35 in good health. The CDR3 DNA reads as TGTGCCAGCAGCGTAGTTGAGGAAAGGGGCTATGGCTACACCTTC. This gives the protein CASSVVEERGYGYTF. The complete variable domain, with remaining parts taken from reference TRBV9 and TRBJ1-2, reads DSGVTQTPKHLITATGQRVTLRCSPRSGDLSVYWYQQSLDQGLQFLIQYYNGEERAKGNILERFSAQQFPDLHSELNLSSLELGDSALYFCASSVVEERGYGYTFGSGTRLTVV.